These 29 T cell receptor beta chains came from one sample sequenced in a study of human T cells and chemical hapten exposure. Time point noted: patch test 1, 2 weeks after DPC sensitization. Stated treatment: therapeutic diphenylcyclopropenone sensitization with weekly scalp DPC. One entry per CDR3 protein results from TCRdb running MiXCR on the RACE reads. Of around 380,000 distinct CDR3 sequences listed, approximately 4.4% were seen once; the top ten hold around 2%. This specimen consisted of whole blood, obtained in connection with sensitization to the hapten diphenylcyclopropenone (DPC). The receptors were gathered from a woman aged 50 to 60 with alopecia areata. Some clones in this sample may be carry-over from other donors' samples.

This clonotype was counted a few times. CDR3 bases: TGTGCCAGCAGCCTCCATAGCGGGAGTACGCAGTATTTT. Translation: CASSLHSGSTQYF. The gene calls are TRBV11-3 and TRBJ2-3, with 9 bases fitting TRBD2. Losses at the gene ends were 5 bases for V and 8 bases for J; bases not matched to a gene: 5. The CDR3 spans 13 residues. Germline V gene sequence: CDR1 SGHNT, CDR2 YENEEA.

This clonotype was seen more than once but under ten times. This chain links TRBV12-3 or TRBV12-4 with TRBJ2-7, with D possibly TRBD2 on 5 matching bases. V shed 6 bases and J shed 5 bases, with 11 bases lying between them. The CDR3 sequence is 12 residues long. The CDR3 here is CASRAGLHEQYF. CDR3 bases: TGTGCCAGCAGGGCTGGACTCCACGAGCAGTACTTC.

This chain uses TRBV7-8 with TRBJ2-5; D is perhaps TRBD2 (6 bases). Germline assignment: CDR1 SGHVS and CDR2 FQNEAQ. CDR3 length: 16 residues. V was clipped by 2 bases and J by 5 bases, with 18 bases between them. CDR3 sequence: CASSLYSLRAGETQYF. CDR3 DNA: TGTGCCAGCAGCTTATATAGCTTGCGGGCGGGGGAGACCCAGTACTTC.

This clonotype has only a few counts. The chain couples TRBV7-2 to TRBJ1-1, with D tentatively TRBD1 (6 bases). Trimming took 5 bases from V and 0 from J, leaving 13 bases between them. The CDR3 is 15 residues long. CDR1 and CDR2 (germline): SGHTA, FQGNSA. DNA for the CDR3: TGTGCCAGCAGCCCACGGGGGCACGTGAACACTGAAGCTTTCTTT. Protein product: CASSPRGHVNTEAFF.

This clonotype showed up just a few times. Written as DNA, the CDR3 is TGCGCCAGCAGCCTCGGGGGGCAGATTAGCGGAGAGCAGTTCTTC. Translated, it gives CASSLGGQISGEQFF. The chain combines TRBV5-1 with TRBJ2-1; a weak D match, TRBD2 (7 bases). V lost 4 bases, J lost 10 bases, and 21 bases lay in between. The CDR3 covers 15 residues. Germline loops: CDR1 SGHRS, CDR2 YFSETQ.

The chain recombines TRBV3-1 with TRBJ2-1; the D is unclear. This CDR3 has 16 residues. The V end was cut by 0 bases, the J end by 1 base, with 10 bases between. The germline CDR1 and CDR2 sequences are LGHDT and YNNKEL (reference sequence). CDR3 nucleotide sequence: TGTGCCAGCAGCCAAGATTACAGCGAATCCTACAATGAGCAGTTCTTC. Translated, it gives CASSQDYSESYNEQFF.

The chain couples TRBV6-6 to TRBJ1-1; 7 bases fit TRBD1. Germline assignment: CDR1 MNHNY and CDR2 SVGAGI (reference sequence). The CDR3 length is 14 residues. V lost 6 bases to trimming and J lost 5 bases; unmatched junction nucleotides: 9. The CDR3 DNA reads as TGTGCCAGCAGAGAACAGGGGAGGGAAACTGAAGCTTTCTTT. Protein: CASREQGRETEAFF.

This clonotype has at least ten counts. The chain employs TRBV29-1 and TRBJ1-1, with D hard to call. The CDR3 sequence is 13 residues long. Germline V lookup: CDR1 SQVTM, CDR2 ANQGSEA. The V end was cut by 6 bases, the J end by 6 bases, with 17 bases between. CDR3 nucleotide sequence: TGCAGCGTGGTCTTAACTGGCGGTTCTGAAGCTTTCTTT. It translates to CSVVLTGGSEAFF.

The sample holds many counts of this clonotype. V and J are TRBV6-5 and TRBJ2-1, with no clear D. The CDR3 contains 14 residues. V shed 0 bases and J shed 8 bases, with 11 bases lying between them. Looked up from germline, CDR1 is MNHEY and CDR2 is SVGAGI. This chain's CDR3 is CASSYSLRLDEQFF. The CDR3 DNA reads as TGTGCCAGCAGTTACTCTCTGCGGCTCGATGAGCAGTTCTTC.

In this sample, this clonotype turned up many times. The chain links TRBV7-2 to TRBJ1-2; TRBD1 agrees at 9 bases. CDR1 SGHTA and CDR2 FQGNSA come from the germline V gene. V shed 4 bases, J shed 2 bases, and the junction held 11 bases outside the gene matches. The CDR3 loop spans 17 amino acids. CDR3 protein: CASSYGQGPPYNYGYTF. DNA for the CDR3: TGTGCCAGCAGCTACGGACAGGGGCCCCCGTACAACTATGGCTACACCTTC.

This clonotype was recorded at least ten times. The chain links TRBV21-1 to TRBJ2-2; the table's TRBD2 call for D was not verified on the DNA. TRBV21-1 is marked as a pseudogene. The CDR3 is 15 amino acids. In DNA, the CDR3 is TGTGCCAGCAGCAAAGTAGGAGGAACTCCCGGGGAGCTGTTTTTT. It codes for CASSKVGGTPGELFF.

This clonotype was observed many times. V gene TRBV7-9 combines with J gene TRBJ2-3, with 11 bases fitting TRBD1. CDR1 is SEHNR, CDR2 FQNEAQ, per germline (reference sequence). This CDR3 contains 16 residues. Trimming at V came to 1 base and at J to 3 bases, leaving 3 bases not matched to a gene. As DNA, the CDR3 is TGTGCCAGCAGCTTAGACGGGACAGGGGGAACAGATACGCAGTATTTT. This translates into CASSLDGTGGTDTQYF.

This clonotype was picked up many times. This sequence joins TRBV28 and TRBJ2-5; TRBD1 matches 7 bases. This CDR3 has 18 residues. Losses at the gene ends were 5 bases for V and 5 bases for J; bases not matched to a gene: 20. The germline CDR1 and CDR2 sequences are MDHEN and SYDVKM. The CDR3 sequence: CASSQPRKGQPLEETQYF. In DNA form, the CDR3 reads TGTGCCAGCAGTCAGCCACGGAAGGGACAGCCTTTGGAGGAGACCCAGTACTTC.

The rearrangement uses TRBV3-1 and TRBJ2-3, with D unresolved. Trimming stripped 1 base from V and 5 bases from J, with 16 bases between. The CDR3 length is 16 residues. The germline V gene encodes CDR1 LGHDT and CDR2 YNNKEL (reference sequence). In DNA, the CDR3 is TGTGCCAGCAGCCAAGGGTTGACCCTTAAAAGAGATACGCAGTATTTT. Amino acids: CASSQGLTLKRDTQYF.

This clonotype was detected a few times. The J gene is TRBJ1-4, the V gene TRBV30; D is ambiguous. The CDR3 spans 11 residues. V was trimmed by 2 bases and J by 6 bases, leaving 4 bases between them. Germline assignment: CDR1 GTSNPN and CDR2 SVGIG (reference sequence). CDR3 coding DNA: TGTGCCTGGAGTTATGATGAAAAACTGTTTTTT. Translated: CAWSYDEKLFF. The full variable domain, in which reference TRBV30 and TRBJ1-4 provide the parts outside the CDR3, is SQTIHQWPATLVQPVGSPLSLECTVEGTSNPNLYWYRQAAGRGLQLLFYSVGIGQISSEVPQNLSASRPQDRQFILSSKKLLLSDSGFYLCAWSYDEKLFFGSGTQLSVL.

Only a few counts were recorded for this clonotype. This chain joins TRBV20-1 and TRBJ2-1; 7 nucleotides align to TRBD2. CDR1 and CDR2 from the germline V gene are DFQATT and SNEGSKA (reference sequence). The V segment lost 0 bases and the J segment 6 bases; nucleotides outside the gene matches: 14. CDR3 size: 17 residues. CDR3 residues: CSARDLWGTTALNEQFF. CDR3 DNA sequence: TGCAGTGCTAGAGATCTCTGGGGGACTACAGCCCTCAATGAGCAGTTCTTC.

This clonotype was picked up many times. The gene calls are TRBV4-3 and TRBJ1-1; tentatively, D is TRBD1 (5 bases). Deletions cut 0 bases from V and 6 bases from J, with 17 bases between. The CDR3 has 16 amino acids. Germline V gives CDR1 LGHNA, CDR2 YSLEER. The CDR3 coding sequence is TGCGCCAGCAGCCAAGATGGGGCAGGGACTAAGGCTGAAGCTTTCTTT. Its translation: CASSQDGAGTKAEAFF.

In its sample, this clonotype was seen many times. The rearrangement uses TRBV7-2 and TRBJ1-1; D is possibly TRBD1 (6 bases). Germline assignment: CDR1 SGHTA and CDR2 FQGNSA. V was shortened by 2 bases and J by 4 bases, with 14 bases between the two germline ends. The CDR3 totals 15 residues. As DNA, the CDR3 is TGTGCCAGCAGCTTATGGGGGGCCAGGAGCACTGAAGCTTTCTTT. Its protein is CASSLWGARSTEAFF.

This clonotype was counted a few times. The V gene is TRBV4-1, the J gene TRBJ2-7; D is uncertain. The CDR3 extends over 18 amino acids. Trimming shortened V by 1 base and J by 2 bases, and 21 bases separated the two germline ends. Germline V gene data show CDR1 as MGHRA and CDR2 as YSYEKL. The CDR3, as DNA: TGCGCCAGCAGCCAAGGTGATCCGTTTTCGGACCGACCCTACGAGCAGTACTTC. Translated, it gives CASSQGDPFSDRPYEQYF.

This clonotype has at least ten counts. The CDR3 here is CSARDYSGGAEEQYF. CDR3 coding DNA: TGCAGTGCTAGAGATTACAGCGGGGGAGCGGAAGAGCAGTACTTC. The rearrangement links TRBV20-1 to TRBJ2-7, with 8 bases fitting TRBD2. Losses at the gene ends were 0 bases for V and 7 bases for J; bases not matched to a gene: 11. The CDR3 loop spans 15 amino acids. Germline CDR1 and CDR2: DFQATT and SNEGSKA (reference sequence).

The rearrangement links TRBV6-5 to TRBJ2-3; D gene ambiguous. V was pared by 2 bases and J by 1 base, with 10 bases between. The germline V gene has CDR1 MNHEY and CDR2 SVGAGI. The CDR3 is 15 residues long. The CDR3 DNA follows: TGTGCCAGCAGTTACGGCGGAAGGGGCACAGATACGCAGTATTTT. Translation gives CASSYGGRGTDTQYF.

This clonotype was counted many times. This sequence joins TRBV7-9 and TRBJ2-3; D is ambiguous. The V end lost 5 bases, the J end lost 4 bases, and 7 bases lay between the germline ends. The CDR3 runs to 12 residues. Germline V lookup: CDR1 SEHNR, CDR2 FQNEAQ (reference sequence). The CDR3 bases are TGTGCCAGCAGCCTCACTTCAGATACGCAGTATTTT. It is translated as CASSLTSDTQYF.

This clonotype was observed many times. This chain joins TRBV16 and TRBJ1-2, with a weak D call TRBD1 (6 bases). The germline V and J ends were trimmed by 3 bases and 8 bases, with 10 bases remaining between them. CDR1 is KGHSY, CDR2 FQNENV, per germline. This CDR3 contains 12 residues. DNA for the CDR3: TGTGCCAGCAGCCATAACAGGGAGGGCTACACCTTC. This encodes CASSHNREGYTF.

The table lists this clonotype with many counts. The genes are TRBV20-1 and TRBJ1-1; weak D call: TRBD1 (5 bases). V lost 3 bases to trimming and J lost 0 bases, with 11 bases between them. CDR1 is DFQATT, CDR2 SNEGSKA, per germline (reference sequence). CDR3 length: 14 residues. In DNA form, the CDR3 reads TGCAGTGCTAGGGGCGGGACTCTGAACACTGAAGCTTTCTTT. Amino acid sequence: CSARGGTLNTEAFF.

This clonotype was counted between two and nine times. The chain has TRBV30 and TRBJ2-2; 14 positions match TRBD2. Germline CDR1 and CDR2: GTSNPN and SVGIG (reference sequence). The V and J ends lost 4 bases and 6 bases, in that order; junction bases with no gene match: 4. This CDR3 has 15 amino acids. The CDR3: CAWTGTSGRAGELFF. CDR3 bases: TGTGCCTGGACCGGGACTAGCGGGAGAGCCGGGGAGCTGTTTTTT.

In its sample, this clonotype was seen many times. The chain is built from TRBV7-2 and TRBJ2-3, with a possible D match to TRBD1 (7 bases). Germline V CDR1 and CDR2: SGHTA, FQGNSA. Trimming cost V 0 bases and J 0 bases, with 16 bases left between them. This CDR3 spans 18 amino acids. The CDR3 sequence: CASSLAGRQGGSTDTQYF. DNA of the CDR3: TGTGCCAGCAGCTTAGCAGGGAGACAGGGAGGAAGCACAGATACGCAGTATTTT.

This clonotype was seen ten or more times. J is TRBJ1-2 and V is TRBV12-3 or TRBV12-4; TRBD1 matches 8 bases. With V trimmed by 0 bases and J by 2 bases, 8 bases remained unmatched. CDR3 length: 17 amino acids. Written as DNA, the CDR3 is TGTGCCAGCAGTTTAGCCCCCGGACAGGGACCCAACTATGGCTACACCTTC. As protein: CASSLAPGQGPNYGYTF.

This chain links TRBV6-5 with TRBJ2-7; D possibly corresponds to TRBD2 (7 bases). CDR3 length equals 14 residues. V was trimmed by 4 bases and J by 5 bases, leaving 15 bases between them. Per germline, CDR1 MNHEY and CDR2 SVGAGI. The CDR3 protein is CASSSGRGINEQYF. The CDR3 region has the DNA TGTGCCAGCAGTTCGGGGAGGGGGATCAACGAGCAGTACTTC.

The sample holds a few counts of this clonotype. The chain is built from TRBV5-5 and TRBJ2-4; D remains unclear. CDR3 length equals 13 residues. Germline CDR1 is SGHKS and CDR2 is YYEKEE (reference sequence). The V end was cut by 4 bases, the J end by 3 bases, with 8 bases between. The DNA of the CDR3 is TGTGCCAGCAGCCTAGACCTCAAAAACATTCAGTACTTC. Translated: CASSLDLKNIQYF.